This paragraph covers one T cell receptor beta chain sequence. Its antigen remains unidentified. This sample stems from a study of cytomegalovirus exposure and HLA in healthy donors. Broader study findings: A later analysis showed TCR association rates differing by HLA locus, peaking at DRB1 and lowest at HLA-C.

The CDR3 length is 15 residues. Germline CDR1 and CDR2: SNHLY and FYNNEI. Between the trimmed V and J ends, which lost 0 bases and 1 base, there was a span of 10 bases. Researchers ran the PCR with 60 Vbeta and 13 Jbeta primers. Method: immunoSEQ multiplex PCR; TCRdb's copy keeps in-frame clones and lacks some. The table lists 150,000 to 200,000 clones, 70% to 90% of them singletons. The sequenced sample consisted of PBMCs. The clonotype originates from a girl aged 5-17 years in good health and CMV-seropositive. The V call is TRBV2, the J call TRBJ2-7, with no clear D. DNA of the CDR3: TGTGCCAGCAGTGAAGCGCTTTGGCAGTCCTACGAGCAGTACTTC. Its protein is CASSEALWQSYEQYF.